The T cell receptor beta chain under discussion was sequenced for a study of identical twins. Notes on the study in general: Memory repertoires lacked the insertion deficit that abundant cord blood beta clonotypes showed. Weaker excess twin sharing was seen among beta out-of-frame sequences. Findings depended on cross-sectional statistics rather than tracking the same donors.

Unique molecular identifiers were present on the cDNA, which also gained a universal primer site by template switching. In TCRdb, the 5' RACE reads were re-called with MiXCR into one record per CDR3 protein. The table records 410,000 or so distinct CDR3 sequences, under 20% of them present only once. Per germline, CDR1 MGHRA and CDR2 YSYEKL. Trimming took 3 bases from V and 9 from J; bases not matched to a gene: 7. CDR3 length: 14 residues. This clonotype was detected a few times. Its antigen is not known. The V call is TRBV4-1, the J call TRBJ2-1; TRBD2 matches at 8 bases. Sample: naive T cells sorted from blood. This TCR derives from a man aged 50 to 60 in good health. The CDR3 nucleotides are TGCGCCAGCAGCCAGCCCCGGCGGGGGGTTGAGCAGTTCTTC. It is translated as CASSQPRRGVEQFF.